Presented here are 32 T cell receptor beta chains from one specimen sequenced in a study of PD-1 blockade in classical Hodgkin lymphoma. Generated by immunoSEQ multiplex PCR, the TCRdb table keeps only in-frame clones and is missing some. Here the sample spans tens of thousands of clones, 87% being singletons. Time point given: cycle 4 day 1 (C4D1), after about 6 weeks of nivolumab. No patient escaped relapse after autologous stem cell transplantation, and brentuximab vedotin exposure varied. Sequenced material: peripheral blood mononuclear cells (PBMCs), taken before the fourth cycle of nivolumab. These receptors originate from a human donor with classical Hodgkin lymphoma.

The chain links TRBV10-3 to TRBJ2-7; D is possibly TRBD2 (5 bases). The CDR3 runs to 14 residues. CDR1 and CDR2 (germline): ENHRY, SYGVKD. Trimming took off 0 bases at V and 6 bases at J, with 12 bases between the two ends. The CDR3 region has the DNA TGTGCCATCAGTGAGTCGGGTCTACGGGGCGAGCAGTACTTC. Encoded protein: CAISESGLRGEQYF.

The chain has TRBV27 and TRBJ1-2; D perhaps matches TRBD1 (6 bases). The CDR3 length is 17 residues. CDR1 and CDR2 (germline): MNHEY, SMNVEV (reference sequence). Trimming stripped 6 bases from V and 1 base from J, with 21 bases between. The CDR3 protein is CASRPSGTRRVNYGYTF. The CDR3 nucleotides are TGTGCCAGCAGACCGTCTGGGACACGGAGAGTTAACTATGGCTACACCTTC.

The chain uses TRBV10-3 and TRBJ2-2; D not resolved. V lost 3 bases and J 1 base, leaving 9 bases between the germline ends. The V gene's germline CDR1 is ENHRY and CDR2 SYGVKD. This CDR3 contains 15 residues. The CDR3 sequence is CAISDGPMNTGELFF. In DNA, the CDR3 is TGTGCCATCAGTGATGGACCGATGAACACCGGGGAGCTGTTTTTT.

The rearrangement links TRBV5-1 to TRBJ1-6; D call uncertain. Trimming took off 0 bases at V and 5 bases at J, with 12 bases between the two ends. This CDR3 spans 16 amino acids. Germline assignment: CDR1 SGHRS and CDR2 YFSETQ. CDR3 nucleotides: TGCGCCAGCAGCTTGGCCGGCAATAGGGATAATTCACCCCTCCACTTT. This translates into CASSLAGNRDNSPLHF.

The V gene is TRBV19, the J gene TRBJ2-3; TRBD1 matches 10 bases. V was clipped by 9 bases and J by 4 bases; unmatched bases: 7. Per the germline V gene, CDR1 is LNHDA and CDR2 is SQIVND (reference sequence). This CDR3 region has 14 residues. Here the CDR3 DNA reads TGTGCCAGCGTTGGACAGGGGGACGCAGATACGCAGTATTTT. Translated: CASVGQGDADTQYF. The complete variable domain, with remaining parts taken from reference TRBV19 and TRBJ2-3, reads DGGITQSPKYLFRKEGQNVTLSCEQNLNHDAMYWYRQDPGQGLRLIYYSQIVNDFQKGDIAEGYSVSREKKESFPLTVTSAQKNPTAFYLCASVGQGDADTQYFGPGTRLTVL.

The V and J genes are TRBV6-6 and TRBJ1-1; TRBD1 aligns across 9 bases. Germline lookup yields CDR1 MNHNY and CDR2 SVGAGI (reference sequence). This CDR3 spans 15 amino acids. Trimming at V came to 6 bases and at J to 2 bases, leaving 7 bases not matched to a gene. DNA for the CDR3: TGTGCCAGCAGACCAGGACAGGGGATAAACACTGAAGCTTTCTTT. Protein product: CASRPGQGINTEAFF.

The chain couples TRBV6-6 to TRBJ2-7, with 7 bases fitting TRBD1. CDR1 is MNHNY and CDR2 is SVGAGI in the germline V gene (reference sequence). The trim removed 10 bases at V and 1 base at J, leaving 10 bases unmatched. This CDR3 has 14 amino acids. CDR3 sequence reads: CATYKGDSSYEQYF. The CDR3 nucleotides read TGTGCCACCTACAAGGGGGACAGTTCCTACGAGCAGTACTTC.

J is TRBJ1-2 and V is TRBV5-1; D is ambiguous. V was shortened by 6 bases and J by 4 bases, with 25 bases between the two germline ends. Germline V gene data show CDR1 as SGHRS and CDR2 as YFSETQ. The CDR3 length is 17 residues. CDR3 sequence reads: CASIGDPSIEPIYGYTF. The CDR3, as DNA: TGCGCCAGCATCGGCGACCCTTCTATTGAACCAATCTATGGCTACACCTTC.

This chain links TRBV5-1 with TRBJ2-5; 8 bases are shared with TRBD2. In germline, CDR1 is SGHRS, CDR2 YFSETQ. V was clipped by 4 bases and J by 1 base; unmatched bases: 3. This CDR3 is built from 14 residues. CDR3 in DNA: TGCGCCAGCAGCGTAGCGGGACGCCAAGAGACCCAGTACTTC. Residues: CASSVAGRQETQYF.

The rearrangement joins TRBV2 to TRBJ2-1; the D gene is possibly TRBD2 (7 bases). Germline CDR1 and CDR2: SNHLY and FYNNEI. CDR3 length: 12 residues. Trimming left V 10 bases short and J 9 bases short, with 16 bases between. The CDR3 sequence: CAKGGGSGEQFF. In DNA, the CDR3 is TGTGCCAAAGGGGGGGGTAGTGGTGAGCAGTTCTTC.

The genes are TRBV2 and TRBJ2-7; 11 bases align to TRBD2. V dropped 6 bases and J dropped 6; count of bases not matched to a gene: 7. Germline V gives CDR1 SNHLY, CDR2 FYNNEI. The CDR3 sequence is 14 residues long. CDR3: CASREIAGGAEQYF. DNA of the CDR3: TGTGCCAGCAGGGAGATAGCGGGGGGGGCCGAGCAGTACTTC.

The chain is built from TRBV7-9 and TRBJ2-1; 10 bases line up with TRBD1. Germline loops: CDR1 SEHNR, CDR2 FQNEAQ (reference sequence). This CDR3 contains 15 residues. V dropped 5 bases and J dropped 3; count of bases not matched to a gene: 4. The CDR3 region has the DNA TGTGCCAGCAGCCAGGGACAGGGGAACTACAATGAGCAGTTCTTC. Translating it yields CASSQGQGNYNEQFF. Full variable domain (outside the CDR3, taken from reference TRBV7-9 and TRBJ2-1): DTGVSQNPRHKITKRGQNVTFRCDPISEHNRLYWYRQTLGQGPEFLTYFQNEAQLEKSRLLSDRFSAERPKGSFSTLEIQRTEQGDSAMYLCASSQGQGNYNEQFFGPGTRLTVL.

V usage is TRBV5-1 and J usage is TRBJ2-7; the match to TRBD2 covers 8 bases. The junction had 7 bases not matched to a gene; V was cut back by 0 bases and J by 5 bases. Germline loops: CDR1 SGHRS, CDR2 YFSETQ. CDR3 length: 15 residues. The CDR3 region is CASSLVWGGLDEQYF. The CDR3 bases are TGCGCCAGCAGCTTGGTCTGGGGGGGACTAGACGAGCAGTACTTC.

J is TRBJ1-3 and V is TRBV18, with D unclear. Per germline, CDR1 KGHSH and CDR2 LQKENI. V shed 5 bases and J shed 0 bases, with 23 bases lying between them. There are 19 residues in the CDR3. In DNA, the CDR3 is TGTGCCAGCTCAGGGCTCACGGACGGAGAGACATTCTCTGGAAACACCATATATTTT. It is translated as CASSGLTDGETFSGNTIYF.

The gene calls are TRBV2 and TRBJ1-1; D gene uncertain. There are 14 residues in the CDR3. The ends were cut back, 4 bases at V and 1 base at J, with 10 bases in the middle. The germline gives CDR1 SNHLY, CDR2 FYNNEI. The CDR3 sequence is CASSVDPQNTEAFF. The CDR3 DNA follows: TGTGCCAGCAGTGTAGATCCCCAGAACACTGAAGCTTTCTTT.

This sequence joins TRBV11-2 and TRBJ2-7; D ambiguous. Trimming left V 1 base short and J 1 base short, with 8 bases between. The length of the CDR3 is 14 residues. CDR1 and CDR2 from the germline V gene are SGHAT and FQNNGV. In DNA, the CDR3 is TGTGCCAGCAGCTTAGTTTCCTTATCCTACGAGCAGTACTTC. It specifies CASSLVSLSYEQYF. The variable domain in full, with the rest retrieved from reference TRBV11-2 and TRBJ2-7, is EAGVAQSPRYKIIEKRQSVAFWCNPISGHATLYWYQQILGQGPKLLIQFQNNGVVDDSQLPKDRFSAERLKGVDSTLKIQPAKLEDSAVYLCASSLVSLSYEQYFGPGTRLTVT.

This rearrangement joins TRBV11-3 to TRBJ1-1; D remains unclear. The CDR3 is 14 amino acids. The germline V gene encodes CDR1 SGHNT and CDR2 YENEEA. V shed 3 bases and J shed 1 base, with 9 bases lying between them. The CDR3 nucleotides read TGTGCCAGCAGCTTGGGGTATAAGAACACTGAAGCTTTCTTT. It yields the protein CASSLGYKNTEAFF.

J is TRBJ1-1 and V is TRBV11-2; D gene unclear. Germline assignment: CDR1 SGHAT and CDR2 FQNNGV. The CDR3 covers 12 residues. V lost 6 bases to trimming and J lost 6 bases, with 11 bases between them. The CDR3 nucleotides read TGTGCCAGCAGTGAGGACGGCCCTGAAGCTTTCTTT. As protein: CASSEDGPEAFF.

The CDR3, as DNA: TGTGCCTGGAGTGTAGGAGTCGGTAACACCATATATTTT. Its protein is CAWSVGVGNTIYF. The rearrangement uses TRBV30 and TRBJ1-3; unclear D gene. V was cut by 0 bases and J by 7 bases, with 10 bases left in between. Germline CDR1 and CDR2: GTSNPN and SVGIG (reference sequence). This CDR3 contains 13 residues.

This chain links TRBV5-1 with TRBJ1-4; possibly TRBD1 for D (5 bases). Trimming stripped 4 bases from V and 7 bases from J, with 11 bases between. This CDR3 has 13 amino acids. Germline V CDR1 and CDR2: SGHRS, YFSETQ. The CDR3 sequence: CASSTGVPEKLFF. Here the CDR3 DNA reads TGCGCCAGCAGCACGGGGGTCCCTGAAAAACTGTTTTTT.

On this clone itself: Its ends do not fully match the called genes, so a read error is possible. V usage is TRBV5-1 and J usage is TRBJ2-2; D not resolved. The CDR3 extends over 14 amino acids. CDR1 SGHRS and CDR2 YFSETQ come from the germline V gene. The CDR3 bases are TGCGCCAGCAGCTTGGTGGGGAACGCCGGGGAGCTGTTTTTT. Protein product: CASSLVGNAGELFF.

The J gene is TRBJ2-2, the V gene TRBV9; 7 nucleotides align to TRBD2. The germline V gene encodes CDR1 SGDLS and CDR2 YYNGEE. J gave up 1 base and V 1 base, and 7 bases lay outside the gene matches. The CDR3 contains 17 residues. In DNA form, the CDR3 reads TGTGCCAGCAGCGTACATTCGGGGGGAGGGAACACCGGGGAGCTGTTTTTT. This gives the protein CASSVHSGGGNTGELFF.

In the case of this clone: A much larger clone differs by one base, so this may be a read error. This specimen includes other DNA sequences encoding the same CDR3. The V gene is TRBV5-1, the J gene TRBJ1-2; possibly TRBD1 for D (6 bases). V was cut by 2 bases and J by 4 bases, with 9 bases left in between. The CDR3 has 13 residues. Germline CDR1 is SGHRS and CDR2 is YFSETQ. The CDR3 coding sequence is TGCGCCAGCAGCTTTGGACAGACCTATGGCTACACCTTC. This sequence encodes CASSFGQTYGYTF.

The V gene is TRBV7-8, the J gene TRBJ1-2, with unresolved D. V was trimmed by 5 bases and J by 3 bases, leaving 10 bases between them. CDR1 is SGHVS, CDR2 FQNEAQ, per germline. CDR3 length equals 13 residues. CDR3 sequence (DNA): TGTGCCAGCAGCCTGGCTACAGACTATGGCTACACCTTC. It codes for CASSLATDYGYTF. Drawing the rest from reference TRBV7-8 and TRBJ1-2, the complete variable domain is GAGVSQSPRYKVAKRGQDVALRCDPISGHVSLFWYQQALGQGPEFLTYFQNEAQLDKSGLPSDRFFAERPEGSVSTLKIQRTQQEDSAVYLCASSLATDYGYTFGSGTRLTVV.

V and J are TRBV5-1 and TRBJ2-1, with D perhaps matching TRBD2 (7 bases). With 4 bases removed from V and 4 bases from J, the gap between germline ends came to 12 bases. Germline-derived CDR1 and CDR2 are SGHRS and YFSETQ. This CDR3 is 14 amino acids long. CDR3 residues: CASSGGAGYNEQFF. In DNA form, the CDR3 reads TGCGCCAGCAGCGGGGGGGCCGGTTACAATGAGCAGTTCTTC.

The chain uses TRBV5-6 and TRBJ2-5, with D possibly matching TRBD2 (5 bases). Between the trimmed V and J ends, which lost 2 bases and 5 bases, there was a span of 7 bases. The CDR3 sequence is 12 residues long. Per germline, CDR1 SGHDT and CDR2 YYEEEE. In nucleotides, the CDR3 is TGTGCCAGCAGCTTCCTAGCCGAGACCCAGTACTTC. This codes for CASSFLAETQYF.

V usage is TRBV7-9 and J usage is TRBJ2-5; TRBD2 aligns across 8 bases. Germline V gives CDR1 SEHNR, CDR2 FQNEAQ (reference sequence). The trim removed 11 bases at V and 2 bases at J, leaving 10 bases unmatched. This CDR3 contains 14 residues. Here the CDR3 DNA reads TGTGCCGCGTCCGGGGGGGCGAATCAAGAGACCCAGTACTTC. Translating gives CAASGGANQETQYF.

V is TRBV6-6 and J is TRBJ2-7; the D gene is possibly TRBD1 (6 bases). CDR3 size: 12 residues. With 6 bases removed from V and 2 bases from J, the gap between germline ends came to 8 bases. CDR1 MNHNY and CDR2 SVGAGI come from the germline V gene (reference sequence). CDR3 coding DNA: TGTGCCAGCAGGACAGGAGCCTACGAGCAGTACTTC. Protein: CASRTGAYEQYF.

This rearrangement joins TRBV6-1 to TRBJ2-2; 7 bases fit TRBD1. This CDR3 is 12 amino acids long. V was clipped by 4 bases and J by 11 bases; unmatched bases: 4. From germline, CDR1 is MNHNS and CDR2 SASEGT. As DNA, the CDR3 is TGTGCCAGCAGTGGGGGGACAGTTGAGCTGTTTTTT. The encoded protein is CASSGGTVELFF.

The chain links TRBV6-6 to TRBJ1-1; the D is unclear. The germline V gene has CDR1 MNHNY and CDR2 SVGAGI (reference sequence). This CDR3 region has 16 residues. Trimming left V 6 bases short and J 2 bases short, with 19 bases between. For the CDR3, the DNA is TGTGCCAGCAGCGCTTCGGGGAGGAGTTCTAACACTGAAGCTTTCTTT. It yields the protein CASSASGRSSNTEAFF.

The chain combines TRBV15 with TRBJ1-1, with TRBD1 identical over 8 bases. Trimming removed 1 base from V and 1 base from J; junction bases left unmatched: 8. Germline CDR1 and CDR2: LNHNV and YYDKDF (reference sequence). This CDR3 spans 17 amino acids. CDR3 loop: CATSRVAWTGSNTEAFF. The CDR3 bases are TGTGCCACCAGCAGAGTCGCCTGGACAGGGTCGAACACTGAAGCTTTCTTT.

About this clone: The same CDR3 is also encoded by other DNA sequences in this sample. The CDR3 sequence: CASSLGQGGEKLFF. For the CDR3, the DNA is TGCGCCAGCAGCTTGGGACAGGGAGGTGAAAAACTGTTTTTT. This rearrangement joins TRBV5-1 to TRBJ1-4, with 7 bases lining up with TRBD1. CDR1 is SGHRS and CDR2 is YFSETQ in the germline V gene. V was pared by 0 bases and J by 7 bases, with 3 bases of the junction left unmatched. CDR3 length: 14 residues. Based on the CDR3 plus reference TRBV5-1 and TRBJ1-4, the full variable domain is KAGVTQTPRYLIKTRGQQVTLSCSPISGHRSVSWYQQTPGQGLQFLFEYFSETQRNKGNFPGRFSGRQFSNSRSEMNVSTLELGDSALYLCASSLGQGGEKLFFGSGTQLSVL.